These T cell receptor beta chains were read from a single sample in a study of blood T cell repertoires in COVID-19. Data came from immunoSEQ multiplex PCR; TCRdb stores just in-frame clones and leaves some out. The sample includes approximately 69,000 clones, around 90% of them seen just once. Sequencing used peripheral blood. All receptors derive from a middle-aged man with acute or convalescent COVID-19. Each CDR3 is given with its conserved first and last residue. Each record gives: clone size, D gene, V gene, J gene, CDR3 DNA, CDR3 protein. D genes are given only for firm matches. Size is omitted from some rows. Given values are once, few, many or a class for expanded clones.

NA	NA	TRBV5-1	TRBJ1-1	TGCGCCAGCAGCTCTCAGGGGAATACTGAAGCTTTCTTT	CASSSQGNTEAFF
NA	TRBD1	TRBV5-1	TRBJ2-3	TGCGCCAGCAGCTTGGCGACAGGGGGCCCAGATACGCAGTATTTT	CASSLATGGPDTQYF
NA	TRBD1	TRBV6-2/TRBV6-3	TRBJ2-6	TGTGCCAGCAGCGGGACAGTCTCTGGGGCCAACGTCCTGACTTTC	CASSGTVSGANVLTF
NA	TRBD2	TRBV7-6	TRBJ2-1	TGTGCCAGCAGCCCAGCTAGCGGGGGGGCAAATGAGCAGTTCTTC	CASSPASGGANEQFF
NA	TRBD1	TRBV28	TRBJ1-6	TGTGCCAGCACGCGACAGGGTAATTCACCCCTCCACTTT	CASTRQGNSPLHF
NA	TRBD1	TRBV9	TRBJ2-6	TGTGCCAGCATCCGGACAGGGAAAGGTACTGGGGCCAACGTCCTGACTTTC	CASIRTGKGTGANVLTF
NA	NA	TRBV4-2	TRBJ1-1	TGTGCCAGCAGCCAAGAAGAGGGGGAAGGAATGAACACTGAAGCTTTCTTT	CASSQEEGEGMNTEAFF
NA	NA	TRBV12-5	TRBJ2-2	TGTGCTAGTGGTTTGTCGACAGCAACCGGGGAGCTGTTTTTT	CASGLSTATGELFF
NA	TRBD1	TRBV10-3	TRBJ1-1	TGTGCCATCAGCCCCAGGGGGACAACTGAAGCTTTCTTT	CAISPRGTTEAFF
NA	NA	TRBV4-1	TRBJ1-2	TGCGCCAGCAGCCAACAGGAAGGGGGTGGCTACACCTTC	CASSQQEGGGYTF
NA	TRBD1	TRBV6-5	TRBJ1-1	TGTGCCAGCAGCGGACAGGGGGCGGAGGTTGCAGCTTTCTTT	CASSGQGAEVAAFF
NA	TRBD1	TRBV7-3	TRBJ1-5	TGTGCCAGCAGCCCCACGACAGGGGGTGGCAATCAGCCCCAGCATTTT	CASSPTTGGGNQPQHF
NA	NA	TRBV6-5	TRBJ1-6	TGTGCCAGCAGCGGGGGGGAATTTTCACCCCTCCACTTT	CASSGGEFSPLHF
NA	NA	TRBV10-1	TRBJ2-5	TGCGCCAGCAGTGAGTCGTACCAGAGGGAGACCCAGTACTTC	CASSESYQRETQYF
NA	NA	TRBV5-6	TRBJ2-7	TGTGCCAGCAGCCAAACAGGGTACGAGCAGTACTTC	CASSQTGYEQYF
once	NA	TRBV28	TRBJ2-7	TGTGCCAGCAGTCCCGCCTCTAGCGTCCCCTCCTTC	CASSPASSVPSF
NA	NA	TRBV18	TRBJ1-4	TGTGCCAGCTCACAGCAAGTGACTAATGAAAAACTGTTTTTT	CASSQQVTNEKLFF
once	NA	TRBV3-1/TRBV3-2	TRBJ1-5	TGTGCCAGCAGCCAATATAGCAATCAGCCCCAGCATTTT	CASSQYSNQPQHF
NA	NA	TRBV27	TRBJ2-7	TGTGCCAGCAGTCTGGGGGCCACCTACGAGCAGTACTTC	CASSLGATYEQYF
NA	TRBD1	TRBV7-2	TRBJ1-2	TGTGCCAGCAGACCGCGGACAGGGGGGATAACGGGCTACACCTTC	CASRPRTGGITGYTF
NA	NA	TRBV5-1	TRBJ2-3	TGCGCCAGCAGCAACGGGGCGAGGGAGGACACAGATACGCAGTATTTT	CASSNGAREDTDTQYF
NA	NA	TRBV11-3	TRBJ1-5	TGTGCCAGCAGCTACATCGCAAATAGCAATCAGCCCCAGCATTTT	CASSYIANSNQPQHF
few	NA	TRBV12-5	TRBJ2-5	TGTGCTAGTGGTTTGGTATCGGGCAGGAGGAAAGAGACCCAGTACTTC	CASGLVSGRRKETQYF
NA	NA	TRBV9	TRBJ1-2	TGTGCCAGCAGCGTAGCTACGGGGGGGTTCAATCGCGGCTACACCTTC	CASSVATGGFNRGYTF
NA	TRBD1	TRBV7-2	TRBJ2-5	TGTGCCAGCAGCCAAGGACAGGGCGCAGAGACCCAGTACTTC	CASSQGQGAETQYF
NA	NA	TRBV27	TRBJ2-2	TGTGCCAGCAGTTTATTACAGGTCCCCGCGAACACCGGGGAGCTGTTTTTT	CASSLLQVPANTGELFF
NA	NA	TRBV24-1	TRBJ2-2	TGTGCCACCAGTGGGACTCCAGATTCGAACACCGGGGAGCTGTTTTTT	CATSGTPDSNTGELFF
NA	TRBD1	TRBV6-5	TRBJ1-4	TGTGCCAGCAGCCGGGACAGGGCCCATAATGAAAAACTGTTTTTT	CASSRDRAHNEKLFF
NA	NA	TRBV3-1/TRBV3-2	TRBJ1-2	TGTGCCAGCAGCCAAGAGCAGGGCAGGGAAGAAGGCGGCTACACCTTC	CASSQEQGREEGGYTF
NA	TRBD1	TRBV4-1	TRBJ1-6	TGCGCCAGCAGCGCCTACAGGGGCTCCTATAATTCACCCCTCCACTTT	CASSAYRGSYNSPLHF
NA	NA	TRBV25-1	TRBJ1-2	TGTGCCAGCTCTTCAAGTACAGCCTATGGCTACACCTTC	CASSSSTAYGYTF
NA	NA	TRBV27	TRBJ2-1	TGTGCCAGCAGTTTAAGACGTGGACGGGAAAGCTCCTACAATGAGCAGTTCTTC	CASSLRRGRESSYNEQFF
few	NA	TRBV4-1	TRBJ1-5	TGCGCCAGCAGCCAACCAAATCAGCCCCAGCATTTT	CASSQPNQPQHF
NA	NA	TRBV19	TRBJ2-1	TGTGCCAGTAGTGCTACAGGGTTTTCCTACAATGAGCAGTTCTTC	CASSATGFSYNEQFF
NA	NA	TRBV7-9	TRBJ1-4	TGTGCCAGCAGCCCTAAGGGTCAGGGTTATCGAGAAAAACTGTTTTTT	CASSPKGQGYREKLFF
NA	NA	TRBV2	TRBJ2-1	TGTGCCAGCCCCGACAGGTTGTCCATAAATGAGCAGTTCTTC	CASPDRLSINEQFF
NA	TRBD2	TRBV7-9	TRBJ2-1	TGTGCCAGCAGCACCCTCCGTCCTAGCGGGGGGGCCCACAATGAGCAGTTCTTC	CASSTLRPSGGAHNEQFF
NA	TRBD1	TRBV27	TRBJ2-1	TGTGCCAGCAGACCGGGACAGGGGTTGGCCTCCTACAATGAGCAGTTCTTC	CASRPGQGLASYNEQFF
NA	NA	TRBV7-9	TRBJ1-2	TGTGCCAGCAGCTACCCGGACAGCTATGGCTACACCTTC	CASSYPDSYGYTF
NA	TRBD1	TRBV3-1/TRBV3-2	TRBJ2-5	TGTGCCAGCAGCCAAGAAGGGGGCAGCGAGACCCAGTACTTC	CASSQEGGSETQYF
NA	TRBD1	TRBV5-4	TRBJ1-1	TGTGCCAGCAGCTTGGACCGGGACAGGGTAACTGAAGCTTTCTTT	CASSLDRDRVTEAFF
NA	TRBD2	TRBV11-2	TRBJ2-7	TGTGCCAGCAGCTTAGCCCCCGGGACTAGCAACGAGCAGTACTTC	CASSLAPGTSNEQYF
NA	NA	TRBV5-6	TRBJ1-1	TGTGCCAGCAGCCCAGGGACACCTTTACTGAACACTGAAGCTTTCTTT	CASSPGTPLLNTEAFF
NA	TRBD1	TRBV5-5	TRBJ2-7	TGTGCCAGCAGCTTCCTCACAGGGGCCAACGAGCAGTACTTC	CASSFLTGANEQYF
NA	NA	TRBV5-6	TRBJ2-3	TGTGCCAGCAGCTTGGGGGCCCCACAGTATTTT	CASSLGAPQYF
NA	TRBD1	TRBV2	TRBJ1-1	TGTGCCAGCCGGGTAGGGGGCATCAGAAACACTGAAGCTTTCTTT	CASRVGGIRNTEAFF